This passage covers 21 T cell receptor beta chains from one sample sequenced in a study of blood T cell repertoires in COVID-19. The repertoire was sequenced with immunoSEQ multiplex PCR; TCRdb's copy has only in-frame clones and lacks some. The table lists around 280,000 clones, roughly 89% of them singletons. The source material was PBMCs or T cells enriched from blood (not recorded which). These receptors were taken from a woman aged 40-49 years who had recovered from COVID-19.

The rearrangement joins TRBV12-3 or TRBV12-4 to TRBJ1-2; a weak D match, TRBD1 (5 bases). The V end was cut by 1 base, the J end by 8 bases, with 11 bases between. The CDR3 is 13 amino acids. The CDR3 sequence: CASSLVGARGYTF. Here the CDR3 DNA reads TGTGCCAGCAGTTTAGTAGGGGCTCGAGGCTACACCTTC.

About this clone: At the DNA level, this CDR3 is encoded by other sequences in the same sample as well. V is TRBV30 and J is TRBJ1-1, with D tentatively TRBD1 (5 bases). The CDR3 totals 14 residues. Germline lookup yields CDR1 GTSNPN and CDR2 SVGIG (reference sequence). Deletions cut 0 bases from V and 1 base from J, with 9 bases between. This chain's CDR3 is CAWSVGTGNTEAFF. As DNA, the CDR3 is TGTGCCTGGAGTGTTGGGACTGGGAACACTGAAGCTTTCTTT.

The chain couples TRBV5-1 to TRBJ1-6; 8 nucleotides align to TRBD1. CDR1 SGHRS and CDR2 YFSETQ come from the germline V gene. After removal of 0 bases from V and 9 bases from J, the junction contained 11 bases not matched to a gene. This CDR3 spans 17 amino acids. CDR3 DNA sequence: TGCGCCAGCAGCTTGGCCTTCGCAGGGGGCTTTGGTTCACCCCTCCACTTT. This translates into CASSLAFAGGFGSPLHF.

The chain couples TRBV11-3 to TRBJ2-2; D call uncertain. Germline CDR1 and CDR2: SGHNT and YENEEA. V was shortened by 2 bases and J by 7 bases, with 11 bases between the two germline ends. This CDR3 has 14 residues. CDR3 region: CASSLSFDNGELFF. The CDR3 DNA follows: TGTGCCAGCAGCTTATCCTTCGACAACGGGGAGCTGTTTTTT.

The V call is TRBV2, the J call TRBJ1-1; 7 bases align to TRBD1. V shed 7 bases, J shed 6 bases, and the junction held 8 bases outside the gene matches. The germline V gene has CDR1 SNHLY and CDR2 FYNNEI. The CDR3 is made up of 13 amino acids. The DNA for the CDR3 is TGTGCCAGCACCCCCGACAGGGCGGCTGAAGCTTTCTTT. Amino acids: CASTPDRAAEAFF.

The V call is TRBV9, the J call TRBJ1-1, with D perhaps matching TRBD1 (5 bases). V was cut by 3 bases and J by 0 bases, with 12 bases left in between. CDR1 is SGDLS and CDR2 is YYNGEE in the germline V gene. The CDR3 has 15 amino acids. The CDR3 nucleotides are TGTGCCAGCAGCGGTCGCGGGGGGATGAACACTGAAGCTTTCTTT. The encoded protein is CASSGRGGMNTEAFF.

The J gene is TRBJ1-1, the V gene TRBV5-1, with D unclear. V was trimmed by 4 bases and J by 5 bases, leaving 21 bases between them. This CDR3 has 16 residues. Per germline, CDR1 SGHRS and CDR2 YFSETQ. CDR3 protein: CASSPQLVGSTTEAFF. CDR3 sequence (DNA): TGCGCCAGCAGCCCTCAATTAGTCGGGAGCACGACTGAAGCTTTCTTT. Full variable domain (remainder filled in from reference TRBV5-1 and TRBJ1-1): KAGVTQTPRYLIKTRGQQVTLSCSPISGHRSVSWYQQTPGQGLQFLFEYFSETQRNKGNFPGRFSGRQFSNSRSEMNVSTLELGDSALYLCASSPQLVGSTTEAFFGQGTRLTVV.

V is TRBV11-2 and J is TRBJ2-2, with 7 bases lining up with TRBD1. Germline values: CDR1 SGHAT, CDR2 FQNNGV. CDR3 length equals 16 residues. The J segment lost 6 bases and the V segment lost 1 base, leaving 8 bases of the junction unmatched. In nucleotides, the CDR3 is TGTGCCAGCAGCTTAGTGGGGGACAGAACACCCGGGGAGCTGTTTTTT. It translates to CASSLVGDRTPGELFF.

The chain links TRBV7-3 to TRBJ2-5, with 14 bases aligning to TRBD2. This CDR3 has 18 residues. V was pared by 5 bases and J by 1 base, with 9 bases of the junction left unmatched. Germline assignment: CDR1 SGHTA and CDR2 FQGTGA. Here the CDR3 reads CASSPGGLAGGAQETQYF. In nucleotides, the CDR3 is TGTGCCAGCAGCCCCGGTGGACTAGCGGGAGGAGCCCAAGAGACCCAGTACTTC.

This chain uses TRBV15 with TRBJ1-6; D not resolved. Trimming pared 0 bases from V and 11 bases from J, leaving 8 bases between. Germline V CDR1 and CDR2: LNHNV, YYDKDF (reference sequence). The CDR3 covers 13 residues. For the CDR3, the DNA is TGTGCCACCAGCAGAGATACGAGGCCACCCCTCCACTTT. Translated: CATSRDTRPPLHF.

V gene TRBV7-8 combines with J gene TRBJ2-2; D gene unclear. The germline V gene has CDR1 SGHVS and CDR2 FQNEAQ. Trimming pared 6 bases from V and 0 bases from J, leaving 8 bases between. This CDR3 comprises 14 residues. CDR3 nucleotide sequence: TGTGCCAGCAGTCACGAGGCGAACACCGGGGAGCTGTTTTTT. Protein sequence: CASSHEANTGELFF.

On this clone itself: Sequence at one end of the junction differs from germline and may be a read error. This sequence joins TRBV2 and TRBJ1-2; TRBD1 is a possible D gene (6 bases). CDR3 length equals 14 residues. Germline CDR1 SNHLY, CDR2 FYNNEI. CDR3 region: CASSPDSGIYRYTF. CDR3 DNA: TGTGCCAGCAGTCCGGACAGCGGAATCTATCGCTACACCTTC.

This clone was recorded only once. The gene calls are TRBV29-1 and TRBJ1-4; TRBD1 aligns across 7 bases. V shed 7 bases and J 2 bases; nucleotides not matched to a gene: 10. Per the germline V gene, CDR1 is SQVTM and CDR2 is ANQGSEA. There are 15 residues in the CDR3. The CDR3 DNA follows: TGCAGCGCAGGGGACAGCTCGAGGACTAATGAAAAACTGTTTTTT. Protein sequence: CSAGDSSRTNEKLFF. Full variable domain (missing parts from reference TRBV29-1 and TRBJ1-4): SAVISQKPSRDICQRGTSLTIQCQVDSQVTMMFWYRQQPGQSLTLIATANQGSEATYESGFVIDKFPISRPNLTFSTLTVSNMSPEDSSIYLCSAGDSSRTNEKLFFGSGTQLSVL.

The genes are TRBV7-8 and TRBJ2-7; 9 positions match TRBD1. Germline loops: CDR1 SGHVS, CDR2 FQNEAQ. V lost 3 bases and J lost 1; bases outside the gene matches: 1. The CDR3 loop spans 14 amino acids. The DNA for the CDR3 is TGTGCCAGCAGCTTGGGGACAGGGTCCTACGAGCAGTACTTC. It codes for CASSLGTGSYEQYF.

This rearrangement joins TRBV29-1 to TRBJ1-2, with D maybe TRBD1 (6 bases). Per germline, CDR1 SQVTM and CDR2 ANQGSEA. This CDR3 has 15 amino acids. With 0 bases removed from V and 7 bases from J, the gap between germline ends came to 18 bases. The DNA for the CDR3 is TGCAGCGTTGAAGATCCTCCAGGGGCATTCACTGGCTACACCTTC. It yields the protein CSVEDPPGAFTGYTF.

The chain links TRBV18 to TRBJ2-1; 13 nucleotides line up with TRBD2. After removal of 4 bases from V and 0 bases from J, the junction contained 21 bases not matched to a gene. The CDR3 is 23 residues long. Germline V gene sequence: CDR1 KGHSH, CDR2 LQKENI. CDR3: CASSRSTAWEGLAGFHSYNEQFF. Written as DNA, the CDR3 is TGTGCCAGCTCACGGTCGACAGCTTGGGAGGGACTAGCGGGATTCCACTCCTACAATGAGCAGTTCTTC.

This rearrangement joins TRBV18 to TRBJ2-7; weak D call: TRBD2 (5 bases). The germline V gene encodes CDR1 KGHSH and CDR2 LQKENI. The CDR3 is made up of 11 amino acids. The ends were cut back, 6 bases at V and 6 bases at J, with 9 bases in the middle. This chain's CDR3 is CASSGVGEQYF. The DNA for the CDR3 is TGTGCCAGCTCCGGGGTGGGCGAGCAGTACTTC. Filled out from reference TRBV18 and TRBJ2-7, the complete variable domain reads NAGVMQNPRHLVRRRGQEARLRCSPMKGHSHVYWYRQLPEEGLKFMVYLQKENIIDESGMPKERFSAEFPKEGPSILRIQQVVRGDSAAYFCASSGVGEQYFGPGTRLTVT.

The chain links TRBV18 to TRBJ2-5, with 10 bases identical to TRBD2. J gave up 4 bases and V 0 bases, and 2 bases lay outside the gene matches. This CDR3 has 15 amino acids. Per germline, CDR1 KGHSH and CDR2 LQKENI. The CDR3 DNA follows: TGTGCCAGCTCACCACCGAGGACTAGCGGAGAGACCCAGTACTTC. Its protein is CASSPPRTSGETQYF.

This rearrangement joins TRBV2 to TRBJ1-2, with D possibly being TRBD1 (5 bases). V lost 4 bases to trimming and J lost 2 bases, with 11 bases between them. The CDR3 is 14 amino acids. Per the germline V gene, CDR1 is SNHLY and CDR2 is FYNNEI. Written as DNA, the CDR3 is TGTGCCAGCAGTGTTGCCAGGGTAAACTATGGCTACACCTTC. Translating gives CASSVARVNYGYTF.

The rearrangement links TRBV6-5 to TRBJ1-1, with 10 bases matching TRBD1. CDR3 length: 13 amino acids. The germline V gene has CDR1 MNHEY and CDR2 SVGAGI. V gave up 6 bases and J gave up 8 bases; unmatched junction bases: 6. The DNA of the CDR3 is TGTGCCAGCAGACGGACAGGGGGTCTAGAAGCTTTCTTT. Encoded protein: CASRRTGGLEAFF.

The chain recombines TRBV9 with TRBJ2-5, with a possible D match to TRBD1 (5 bases). Trimming took 0 bases from V and 1 from J, leaving 13 bases between them. Looked up from germline, CDR1 is SGDLS and CDR2 is YYNGEE. This CDR3 is built from 16 residues. CDR3 DNA: TGTGCCAGCAGCGTAGGAAGCTGGCAGGGCCAAGAGACCCAGTACTTC. This gives the protein CASSVGSWQGQETQYF.